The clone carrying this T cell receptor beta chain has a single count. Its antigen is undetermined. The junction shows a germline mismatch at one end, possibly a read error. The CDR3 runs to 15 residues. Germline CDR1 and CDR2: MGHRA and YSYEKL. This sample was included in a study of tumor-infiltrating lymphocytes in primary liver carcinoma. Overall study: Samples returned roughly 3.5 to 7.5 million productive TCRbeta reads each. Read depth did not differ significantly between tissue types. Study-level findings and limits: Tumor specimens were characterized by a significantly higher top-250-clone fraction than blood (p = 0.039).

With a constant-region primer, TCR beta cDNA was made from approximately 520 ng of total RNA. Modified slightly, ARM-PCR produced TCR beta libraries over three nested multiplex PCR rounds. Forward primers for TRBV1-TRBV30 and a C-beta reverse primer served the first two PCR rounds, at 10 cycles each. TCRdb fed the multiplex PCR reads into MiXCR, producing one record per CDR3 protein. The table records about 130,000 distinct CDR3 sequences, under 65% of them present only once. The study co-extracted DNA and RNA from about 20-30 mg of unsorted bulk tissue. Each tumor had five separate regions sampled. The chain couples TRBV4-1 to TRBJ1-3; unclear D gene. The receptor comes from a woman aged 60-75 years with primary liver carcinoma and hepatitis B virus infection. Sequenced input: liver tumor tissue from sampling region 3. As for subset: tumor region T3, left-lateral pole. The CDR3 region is CASSQDRRVGNAIYF. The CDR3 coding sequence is TGCGCCAGCAGCCAAGATCGACGCGTAGGAAACGCCATATATTTT.